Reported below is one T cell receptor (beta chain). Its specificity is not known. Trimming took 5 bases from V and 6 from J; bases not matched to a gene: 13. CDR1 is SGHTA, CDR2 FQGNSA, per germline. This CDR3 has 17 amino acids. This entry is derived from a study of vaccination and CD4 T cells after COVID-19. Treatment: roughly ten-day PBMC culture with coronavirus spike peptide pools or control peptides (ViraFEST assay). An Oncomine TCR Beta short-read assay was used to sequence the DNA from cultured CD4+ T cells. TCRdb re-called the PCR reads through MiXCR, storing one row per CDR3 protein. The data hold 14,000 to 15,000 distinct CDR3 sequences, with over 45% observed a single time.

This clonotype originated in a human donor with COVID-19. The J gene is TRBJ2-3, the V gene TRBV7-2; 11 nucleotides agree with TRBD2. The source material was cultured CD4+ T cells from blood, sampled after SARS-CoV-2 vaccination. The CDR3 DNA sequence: TGTGCCAGCAGCGTACCGGTTGGTAGCGGGGGGGCGGATACGCAGTATTTT. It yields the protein CASSVPVGSGGADTQYF.